These 27 T cell receptor beta chains were sequenced from one sample in a study of Ad26.COV2.S vaccination and SARS-CoV-2 variants. Sequencing used immunoSEQ multiplex PCR; TCRdb keeps in-frame clones, though not all of them. This table has nearly 400,000 clones, approximately 90% appearing once. The treatment: around 19 received Ad26.COV2.S at low or high dose, single or two shots; roughly five received placebo; per-sample allocation not given. The study sampled participants on day 63 after the first vaccine or placebo injection. The material sequenced was peripheral blood, taken in a trial of Ad26.COV2.S vaccine versus placebo. These TCRs come from a person between 18 and 65 years old who received the Ad26.COV2.S COVID-19 vaccine or a placebo.

The CDR3 DNA reads as TGCGCCAGCAGCTACGGACTAGCGAACACCTACGAGCAGTACTTC. Its translation is CASSYGLANTYEQYF. The J gene is TRBJ2-7, the V gene TRBV5-1, with 9 bases matching TRBD2. The CDR3 is 15 amino acids. The J segment lost 2 bases and the V segment lost 3 bases, leaving 6 bases of the junction unmatched. Germline CDR1 is SGHRS and CDR2 is YFSETQ.

The rearrangement uses TRBV3-1 (or the pseudogene TRBV3-2) and TRBJ2-1; D unresolved. Germline V gene sequence: CDR1 LGHDT, CDR2 YNNKEL (reference sequence). This CDR3 comprises 14 residues. Trimming took off 0 bases at V and 5 bases at J, with 8 bases between the two ends. As DNA, the CDR3 is TGTGCCAGCAGCCAAGAGCGCGGAGACAATGAGCAGTTCTTC. Its translation is CASSQERGDNEQFF.

As concerns this clone: The junction differs from germline at one of its ends, possibly a read error. This rearrangement joins TRBV7-7 to TRBJ2-2, with 7 bases fitting TRBD2. This CDR3 is built from 17 residues. Per germline, CDR1 SSHAT and CDR2 FNYEAQ (reference sequence). In DNA, the CDR3 is TGTGCTAGCAGCCCCTTACCTCTAGCGGAAATGACCGGGGAGCTGTTTTTT. It encodes CASSPLPLAEMTGELFF.

The rearrangement uses TRBV6-1 and TRBJ2-6; no clear D. CDR1 is MNHNS, CDR2 SASEGT, per germline. The CDR3 spans 14 residues. V gave up 3 bases and J gave up 4 bases, with 7 bases separating them. CDR3 protein: CASSDRPGANVLTF. The CDR3 DNA reads as TGTGCCAGCAGTGATCGCCCGGGGGCCAACGTCCTGACTTTC.

V is TRBV7-9 and J is TRBJ1-2; D might be TRBD1 (6 bases). CDR1 is SEHNR, CDR2 FQNEAQ, per germline (reference sequence). Trimming stripped 1 base from V and 5 bases from J, with 14 bases between. The CDR3 loop spans 15 amino acids. CDR3 region: CASSLERQGPYGYTF. Written as DNA, the CDR3 is TGTGCCAGCAGCTTAGAGCGGCAGGGGCCTTATGGCTACACCTTC.

The rearrangement links TRBV30 to TRBJ2-2; D is uncertain. There are 13 residues in the CDR3. Germline CDR1 is GTSNPN and CDR2 is SVGIG (reference sequence). V lost 1 base, J lost 0 bases, and 3 bases lay in between. The CDR3 sequence: CAWSGSNTGELFF. CDR3 nucleotides: TGTGCCTGGAGTGGCTCGAACACCGGGGAGCTGTTTTTT.

The chain recombines TRBV28 with TRBJ1-1; D gene uncertain. CDR1 MDHEN and CDR2 SYDVKM come from the germline V gene. The ends were cut back, 1 base at V and 8 bases at J, with 11 bases in the middle. The CDR3 totals 13 residues. The CDR3 spells CASSLLSVPEAFF. In DNA, the CDR3 is TGTGCCAGCAGTTTATTGTCAGTTCCCGAAGCTTTCTTT. The complete variable domain, with remaining parts taken from reference TRBV28 and TRBJ1-1, reads DVKVTQSSRYLVKRTGEKVFLECVQDMDHENMFWYRQDPGLGLRLIYFSYDVKMKEKGDIPEGYSVSREKKERFSLILESASTNQTSMYLCASSLLSVPEAFFGQGTRLTVV.

This clone was counted between two and nine times. The chain is built from TRBV20-1 and TRBJ2-4; possibly TRBD1 for D (6 bases). V gave up 5 bases and J gave up 9 bases, with 11 bases separating them. CDR1 is DFQATT and CDR2 is SNEGSKA in the germline V gene (reference sequence). The CDR3 covers 11 residues. The CDR3 bases are TGCAGTGCTCCTACAGGGAGCATTCAGTACTTC. Its protein product is CSAPTGSIQYF.

The CDR3 DNA follows: TGTGCCAGCAGTGAAGCGCTTCTAGCGGGAGTGCCCGGGGAGCTGTTTTTT. Translating gives CASSEALLAGVPGELFF. The V gene is TRBV6-1, the J gene TRBJ2-2, with 10 bases identical to TRBD2. V was pared by 0 bases and J by 6 bases, with 7 bases of the junction left unmatched. CDR1 MNHNS and CDR2 SASEGT come from the germline V gene. The CDR3 has 17 amino acids.

J is TRBJ1-1 and V is TRBV10-3; D call uncertain. V was pared by 4 bases and J by 4 bases, with 10 bases between. Germline V gene lookup returns CDR1 ENHRY and CDR2 SYGVKD. The length of the CDR3 is 13 residues. In DNA form, the CDR3 reads TGTGCCATCAGTGGAACGGTCGCCACTGAAGCTTTCTTT. Protein product: CAISGTVATEAFF.

This clone was recorded once. This chain joins TRBV3-1 (or the pseudogene TRBV3-2) and TRBJ2-7; D could derive from TRBD1 or TRBD2 (6 bases each). With 0 bases removed from V and 4 bases from J, the gap between germline ends came to 10 bases. The CDR3 totals 14 residues. In germline, CDR1 is LGHDT, CDR2 YNNKEL (reference sequence). The CDR3 nucleotides are TGTGCCAGCAGCCAAGAGGGGGGCTGGTACGAGCAGTACTTC. Amino acid sequence: CASSQEGGWYEQYF.

Regarding this clone: The junction differs from germline at one of its ends, possibly a read error. The chain couples TRBV7-7 to TRBJ2-3, with 10 bases that match TRBD1. The CDR3 covers 14 residues. Germline CDR1 and CDR2: SSHAT and FNYEAQ (reference sequence). DNA of the CDR3: TGTGCTAGCAGCCGGACAGGGGGAGCAGATACGCAGTATTTT. Translated: CASSRTGGADTQYF.

This clone was counted between two and nine times. V is TRBV28 and J is TRBJ1-2, with 8 bases lining up with TRBD1. Germline-derived CDR1 and CDR2 are MDHEN and SYDVKM. The CDR3 length is 17 residues. V dropped 4 bases and J dropped 6; count of bases not matched to a gene: 16. CDR3 DNA: TGTGCCAGCAGTTCAGATCGGGCAGGGGGCTTATCCGATGGCTACACCTTC. Amino acid sequence: CASSSDRAGGLSDGYTF.

The CDR3 nucleotides read TGTGCCAGCAGCTCTCTAGCGTCAGATACGCAGTATTTT. Encoded protein: CASSSLASDTQYF. This chain connects TRBV3-1 (or the pseudogene TRBV3-2) to TRBJ2-3; D is possibly TRBD2 (6 bases). Trimming stripped 5 bases from V and 4 bases from J, with 10 bases between. This CDR3 spans 13 amino acids. In germline, CDR1 is LGHDT, CDR2 YNNKEL (reference sequence).

This chain connects TRBV6-5 to TRBJ1-2; TRBD1 matches 7 bases. V lost 6 bases, J lost 4 bases, and 5 bases stayed unmatched. Per the germline V gene, CDR1 is MNHEY and CDR2 is SVGAGI. The CDR3 runs 13 residues. CDR3 in amino acids: CASSSGTVYGYTF. For the CDR3, the DNA is TGTGCCAGCAGCTCAGGGACAGTCTATGGCTACACCTTC.

The chain employs TRBV9 and TRBJ1-5, with 7 positions matching TRBD1. The junction had 10 bases not matched to a gene; V was cut back by 3 bases and J by 1 base. Germline CDR1 is SGDLS and CDR2 is YYNGEE. The length of the CDR3 is 17 residues. The CDR3 loop is CASSAGSGTASNQPQHF. The CDR3 coding sequence is TGTGCCAGCAGCGCAGGTTCCGGGACAGCGAGCAATCAGCCCCAGCATTTT.

This sequence joins TRBV7-9 and TRBJ2-7, with D unclear. CDR1 and CDR2 from the germline V gene are SEHNR and FQNEAQ (reference sequence). The CDR3 is made up of 13 amino acids. The V end was cut by 1 base, the J end by 1 base, with 5 bases between. The CDR3 protein is CASSLGASYEQYF. CDR3 nucleotide sequence: TGTGCCAGCAGCTTAGGGGCATCCTACGAGCAGTACTTC.

The gene calls are TRBV6-1 and TRBJ2-5; the D gene is possibly TRBD1 (5 bases). This CDR3 comprises 15 residues. V lost 2 bases to trimming and J lost 4 bases, with 14 bases between them. In germline, CDR1 is MNHNS, CDR2 SASEGT. The CDR3 nucleotides read TGTGCCAGCAGTGAATCTTTGGACACGGGAGAGACCCAGTACTTC. Translated: CASSESLDTGETQYF.

This rearrangement joins TRBV10-3 to TRBJ2-7, with a tentative D call TRBD1 (5 bases). CDR1 is ENHRY and CDR2 is SYGVKD in the germline V gene. The CDR3 spans 12 residues. Deletions cut 11 bases from V and 3 bases from J, with 14 bases between. CDR3 in amino acids: CASTGRVYEQYF. Written as DNA, the CDR3 is TGTGCCTCGACGGGCAGGGTCTACGAGCAGTACTTC.

This clone was observed a single time. The chain carries TRBV27 and TRBJ1-5, with 10 bases fitting TRBD1. There are 18 residues in the CDR3. Germline CDR1 reads MNHEY; CDR2 reads SMNVEV (reference sequence). Trimming removed 5 bases from V and 4 bases from J; junction bases left unmatched: 14. The CDR3 loop is CASSKRGQGKGWNQPQHF. In DNA, the CDR3 is TGTGCCAGCAGTAAACGGGGACAGGGGAAGGGGTGGAATCAGCCCCAGCATTTT.

The CDR3, as DNA: TGCGCCAGCAGCCAAGATTTGGCATCTCCATCAGAAGCTTTCTTT. Amino acids: CASSQDLASPSEAFF. The chain combines TRBV4-3 with TRBJ1-1; D not resolved. The CDR3 consists of 15 residues. V was pared by 0 bases and J by 8 bases, with 16 bases between. CDR1 is LGHNA, CDR2 YSLEER, per germline.

CDR3 sequence reads: CASSLLRDQGYEQYF. The DNA for the CDR3 is TGTGCCAGCAGCCTCCTTCGGGACCAAGGCTACGAGCAGTACTTC. The chain has TRBV7-2 and TRBJ2-7; D possibly uses TRBD1 or TRBD2 (5 bases each). V lost 5 bases and J 3 bases, leaving 17 bases between the germline ends. Looked up from germline, CDR1 is SGHTA and CDR2 is FQGNSA. The CDR3 totals 15 residues.

V and J are TRBV30 and TRBJ2-5; D uncertain. The CDR3 is 14 amino acids. Germline lookup yields CDR1 GTSNPN and CDR2 SVGIG (reference sequence). The V end was cut by 2 bases, the J end by 2 bases, with 12 bases between. The CDR3 protein is CAWSKGGLQETQYF. DNA of the CDR3: TGTGCCTGGAGTAAGGGTGGGTTACAAGAGACCCAGTACTTC.

V and J are TRBV7-5 and TRBJ1-2. TRBV7-5 is listed as a pseudogene. This CDR3 is 14 amino acids long. CDR3 sequence reads: CVRSQPAGGYGYTF. CDR3 bases: TGTGTCAGAAGCCAGCCGGCCGGGGGGTATGGCTACACCTTC.

This clone was seen only a few times. The chain is built from TRBV5-4 and TRBJ2-2; D is unclear. There are 14 residues in the CDR3. Trimming took off 4 bases at V and 1 base at J, with 8 bases between the two ends. The germline CDR1 and CDR2 sequences are SGHNT and YYREEE (reference sequence). CDR3 amino acids: CASSPSRNTGELFF. DNA for the CDR3: TGTGCCAGCAGCCCTTCGAGGAACACCGGGGAGCTGTTTTTT.

This clone appeared a single time. The chain uses TRBV3-1 (or the pseudogene TRBV3-2) and TRBJ1-6; the D gene is possibly TRBD1 (6 bases). V dropped 4 bases and J dropped 5 bases, with 18 bases sitting between them. This CDR3 is 17 amino acids long. Per the germline V gene, CDR1 is LGHDT and CDR2 is YNNKEL (reference sequence). The DNA of the CDR3 is TGTGCCAGCAGCCTCCTCCCCCCAGGGGCTGATAATTCACCCCTCCACTTT. It specifies CASSLLPPGADNSPLHF.

V is TRBV5-1 and J is TRBJ2-3; 8 nucleotides line up with TRBD2. After removal of 1 base from V and 2 bases from J, the junction contained 3 bases not matched to a gene. Germline CDR1 SGHRS, CDR2 YFSETQ. This CDR3 spans 15 amino acids. The CDR3: CASSLRTSYTDTQYF. The CDR3 DNA follows: TGCGCCAGCAGCTTGAGGACTAGCTACACAGATACGCAGTATTTT.